The sequence of this T cell receptor beta chain was determined in a study of tumor-infiltrating lymphocytes in primary liver carcinoma. Points from the study as a whole: Appearing in all five tumor regions was true of only about 8-25% of top clones.

The authors made TCR beta cDNA from roughly 480 ng total RNA with a constant-region primer. TCR beta libraries came from three nested multiplex PCR rounds using slightly modified ARM-PCR. Rounds one and two of PCR, each of roughly 10 cycles, were primed with TRBV1-TRBV30 forward primers and a C-beta reverse primer. TCRdb passed the multiplex PCR reads through MiXCR, listing each CDR3 protein once. This table has about 210,000 distinct CDR3 sequences, around four fifths appearing once. Trimming at V came to 6 bases and at J to 8 bases, leaving 15 bases not matched to a gene. CDR3 length: 16 amino acids. Unsorted bulk tissue, roughly 19-34 mg of it, served as the source for co-extraction of RNA and DNA. This clonotype was detected only once. What it binds is unknown.

The sequenced sample consisted of tumor tissue from primary liver carcinoma. This rearrangement joins TRBV12-3 or TRBV12-4 to TRBJ2-1; 8 bases match TRBD2. The TCR sequence derives from a man aged 35 to 55 with primary liver carcinoma and hepatitis B virus infection. The CDR3 is CASRIPWASGRDEQFF. Written as DNA, the CDR3 is TGTGCCAGCAGAATCCCCTGGGCAAGCGGGAGAGATGAGCAGTTCTTC.